A single sample is the source of the 23 T cell receptor beta chains below, sequenced in a study of neurological immune-mediated disorders (dated by TCRdb to the late 2010s). Library prep was done by 5' RACE. Sequencing instrument: Illumina HiSeq 2500. TCRdb redid the processing of the public reads, applying fastp at Q25 and MiXCR, and retained in-frame beta chains. Rows with one shared CDR3 protein collapse into an entry with the most common genes and DNA. This sample has around 53,000 distinct CDR3 sequences in its table, and 6.5% to 8.5% of those were observed once. The ten largest make up 1.9% of the sample. The time point label on this specimen signifies: longitudinal time-point 3. Sequenced: PBMCs. The receptors were sampled from a middle-aged woman in good health.

This clonotype was seen more than once but under ten times. The chain combines TRBV11-3 with TRBJ2-1, with 10 bases aligning to TRBD2. With 5 bases clipped from V and 12 bases from J, the junction kept 7 bases outside the gene matches. This CDR3 region has 13 residues. Germline CDR1 and CDR2: SGHNT and YENEEA. The DNA for the CDR3 is TGTGCCAGCAGCGGTGTACTAGCGGGATCGCAGTTCTTC. Protein: CASSGVLAGSQFF.

This clonotype was counted at least ten times. The gene calls are TRBV15 and TRBJ2-2; D is uncertain. V was pared by 1 base and J by 3 bases, with 9 bases between. The CDR3 consists of 15 residues. Germline V gene data show CDR1 as LNHNV and CDR2 as YYDKDF (reference sequence). The CDR3 loop is CATSRAGTYTGELFF. The CDR3 nucleotides read TGTGCCACCAGCAGAGCTGGCACCTACACCGGGGAGCTGTTTTTT.

This clonotype has ten or more counts. V usage is TRBV7-8 and J usage is TRBJ2-2, with TRBD1 matching 11 bases. Looked up from germline, CDR1 is SGHVS and CDR2 is FQNEAQ. Germline trimming cut 5 bases from V and 2 bases from J; bases unmatched to any gene: 4. The CDR3 has 16 residues. CDR3 nucleotides: TGTGCCAGCAGCCCATGGACAGGGGGCAACACCGGGGAGCTGTTTTTT. It yields the protein CASSPWTGGNTGELFF.

The table lists this clonotype with many counts. This sequence joins TRBV5-1 and TRBJ2-1; TRBD2 matches 11 bases. The V gene's germline CDR1 is SGHRS and CDR2 YFSETQ. The CDR3 has 19 amino acids. V lost 0 bases and J lost 0; bases outside the gene matches: 8. The CDR3 here is CASSLVLTSGIGSYNEQFF. The CDR3 DNA sequence: TGCGCCAGCAGCTTGGTATTGACTAGCGGGATTGGCTCCTACAATGAGCAGTTCTTC.

This clonotype was seen many times. The V gene is TRBV10-3, the J gene TRBJ2-1, with D perhaps TRBD1 or TRBD2 (5 bases each). Germline-derived CDR1 and CDR2 are ENHRY and SYGVKD. Trimming took off 6 bases at V and 0 bases at J, with 15 bases between the two ends. This CDR3 is built from 16 residues. The CDR3, as DNA: TGTGCCATCAGCTTGGGACCCCTGAGCTCCTACAATGAGCAGTTCTTC. This codes for CAISLGPLSSYNEQFF.

This clonotype was detected many times. The genes are TRBV5-5 and TRBJ2-2; no clear D. This CDR3 region has 13 residues. In germline, CDR1 is SGHKS, CDR2 YYEKEE (reference sequence). Trimming took 1 base from V and 6 from J, leaving 7 bases between them. The CDR3 coding sequence is TGTGCCAGCAGCTTGCGGGCGTCCGGGGAGCTGTTTTTT. Its translation is CASSLRASGELFF. Together with reference TRBV5-5 and TRBJ2-2, the CDR3 gives the full variable domain: DAGVTQSPTHLIKTRGQQVTLRCSPISGHKSVSWYQQVLGQGPQFIFQYYEKEERGRGNFPDRFSARQFPNYSSELNVNALLLGDSALYLCASSLRASGELFFGEGSRLTVL.

This clonotype was seen many times. The chain links TRBV28 to TRBJ1-1, with D possibly TRBD1 on 6 matching bases. The V and J ends lost 8 bases and 0 bases respectively, with 22 bases between them. This CDR3 has 17 amino acids. CDR1 is MDHEN and CDR2 is SYDVKM in the germline V gene. The CDR3 reads CASGRPDTGPLNTEAFF. Written as DNA, the CDR3 is TGTGCCAGCGGGCGACCAGACACAGGGCCCTTGAACACTGAAGCTTTCTTT.

This clonotype was detected ten times or more. The J gene is TRBJ1-3, the V gene TRBV7-2, with unresolved D. V was pared by 1 base and J by 4 bases, with 11 bases between. The germline V gene has CDR1 SGHTA and CDR2 FQGNSA. CDR3 length equals 15 residues. The DNA for the CDR3 is TGTGCCAGCAGCTTAGTTTCGGGTAGCGGAAACACCATATATTTT. Translation gives CASSLVSGSGNTIYF.

V is TRBV12-3 or TRBV12-4 and J is TRBJ2-5; weak D call: TRBD2 (5 bases). The V end lost 6 bases, the J end lost 1 base, and 12 bases lay between the germline ends. This CDR3 has 14 amino acids. CDR3 region: CASSPSGSQETQYF. The CDR3 coding sequence is TGTGCCAGCAGCCCATCGGGATCCCAAGAGACCCAGTACTTC.

In its sample, this clonotype was seen many times. The chain combines TRBV10-3 with TRBJ2-7, with 7 bases identical to TRBD1. In germline, CDR1 is ENHRY, CDR2 SYGVKD. Trimming cost V 0 bases and J 3 bases; bases outside gene matches: 5. The CDR3 is 15 amino acids. The CDR3 reads CAISESSQGNYEQYF. As DNA, the CDR3 is TGTGCCATCAGTGAGTCATCACAGGGGAACTACGAGCAGTACTTC.

At least ten counts were recorded for this clonotype. The rearrangement uses TRBV12-3 or TRBV12-4 and TRBJ1-1; D is possibly TRBD1 (6 bases). The ends were cut back, 6 bases at V and 4 bases at J, with 15 bases in the middle. The CDR3 runs to 14 residues. CDR3 protein: CASRGGHLGTEAFF. The CDR3 DNA is TGTGCCAGCAGGGGGGGACACCTGGGCACTGAAGCTTTCTTT.

This clonotype was seen many times. The chain combines TRBV15 with TRBJ2-3; D is unclear. The CDR3 is 13 residues long. Germline lookup yields CDR1 LNHNV and CDR2 YYDKDF (reference sequence). Trimming pared 0 bases from V and 4 bases from J, leaving 5 bases between. The chain's CDR3 is CATSRDQADTQYF. For the CDR3, the DNA is TGTGCCACCAGCAGAGATCAGGCAGATACGCAGTATTTT. Drawing the rest from reference TRBV15 and TRBJ2-3, the complete variable domain is DAMVIQNPRYQVTQFGKPVTLSCSQTLNHNVMYWYQQKSSQAPKLLFHYYDKDFNNEADTPDNFQSRRPNTSFCFLDIRSPGLGDTAMYLCATSRDQADTQYFGPGTRLTVL.

This clonotype was detected many times. The CDR3 region has the DNA TGCAGTGCTAGGGAGCAGGGGGCGAGGGGCTCCTACGAGCAGTACTTC. Translated, it gives CSAREQGARGSYEQYF. The chain has TRBV20-1 and TRBJ2-7; 8 nucleotides agree with TRBD1. The J segment lost 0 bases and the V segment lost 3 bases, leaving 10 bases of the junction unmatched. This CDR3 contains 16 residues. Germline V gene data show CDR1 as DFQATT and CDR2 as SNEGSKA (reference sequence).

This clonotype came up many times. V is TRBV14 and J is TRBJ2-2, with TRBD1 as a possible D gene (6 bases). CDR1 is SGHDN, CDR2 FVKESK, per germline. This CDR3 has 17 residues. The V end lost 1 base, the J end lost 0 bases, and 12 bases lay between the germline ends. The CDR3 DNA reads TGTGCCAGCAGCCAAGGAGTCAGGGGAACGAACACCGGGGAGCTGTTTTTT. Amino acid sequence: CASSQGVRGTNTGELFF.

This clonotype was seen at least ten times. This chain joins TRBV12-3 or TRBV12-4 and TRBJ2-7, with 7 bases identical to TRBD2. The CDR3 spans 11 residues. V was pared by 5 bases and J by 8 bases, with 3 bases of the junction left unmatched. CDR3 amino acids: CASSEAGQQYF. In nucleotides, the CDR3 is TGTGCCAGCAGTGAAGCGGGACAGCAGTACTTC.

Details on this clonotype: A much more abundant neighbour one base away suggests this may be a read error. J is TRBJ2-7 and V is TRBV6-1; tentatively, D is TRBD1 (6 bases). The V end lost 8 bases, the J end lost 0 bases, and 11 bases lay between the germline ends. Germline V gives CDR1 MNHNS, CDR2 SASEGT. The CDR3 covers 13 residues. The CDR3 region has the DNA TGTGCCAGCCTAAGACAGGACTCCTACGAGCAGTACTTC. Translation gives CASLRQDSYEQYF.

This clonotype was counted at least ten times. The chain combines TRBV5-5 with TRBJ1-1; unclear D gene. This CDR3 is built from 14 residues. The V gene lost 3 bases and the J gene lost 8 bases, with 17 bases spanning the gap. The germline V gene encodes CDR1 SGHKS and CDR2 YYEKEE (reference sequence). The CDR3 sequence is CASSWRADGIEAFF. CDR3 in DNA: TGTGCCAGCAGCTGGCGGGCAGATGGTATCGAAGCTTTCTTT.

At least ten counts were recorded for this clonotype. The rearrangement joins TRBV21-1 to TRBJ1-1. TRBV21-1 counts as a pseudogene. CDR3 length: 10 amino acids. The CDR3 coding sequence is TGTGCCAGCAGGGGACATGTAGCTTTCTTT. It is translated as CASRGHVAFF.

The V and J genes are TRBV7-2 and TRBJ2-7; 15 positions match TRBD2. Trimming took 5 bases from V and 6 from J; bases not matched to a gene: 14. Germline loops: CDR1 SGHTA, CDR2 FQGNSA. The CDR3 extends over 18 amino acids. CDR3 protein: CASSLQGLAGGRRGEQYF. The CDR3 nucleotides read TGTGCCAGCAGCCTGCAGGGACTAGCGGGAGGTAGACGAGGCGAGCAGTACTTC.

This clonotype was found many times. The chain is built from TRBV10-3 and TRBJ2-1, with 14 bases that match TRBD2. The J segment lost 5 bases and the V segment lost 6 bases, leaving 12 bases of the junction unmatched. This CDR3 has 18 amino acids. The germline V gene encodes CDR1 ENHRY and CDR2 SYGVKD. The CDR3 nucleotides read TGTGCCATCAGCCCGGGACTAGCGGGGGAGAACCCTCACAATGAGCAGTTCTTC. Translated, it gives CAISPGLAGENPHNEQFF.

This clonotype was observed at least ten times. The chain has TRBV10-3 and TRBJ1-6; D is possibly TRBD1 (5 bases). The CDR3 extends over 16 amino acids. Trimming cost V 6 bases and J 7 bases, with 19 bases left between them. Germline CDR1 is ENHRY and CDR2 is SYGVKD. The CDR3 is CAISRDGKGGNSPLHF. The CDR3 nucleotides read TGTGCCATCAGCCGGGACGGAAAGGGAGGGAATTCACCCCTCCACTTT.

This clonotype was detected only a few times. The gene calls are TRBV10-3 and TRBJ1-5; no definite D call. The CDR3 is 14 residues long. The germline V and J ends were trimmed by 11 bases and 5 bases, with 19 bases remaining between them. Germline lookup yields CDR1 ENHRY and CDR2 SYGVKD. CDR3: CAAAGPRKDQPQHF. The CDR3 nucleotides are TGTGCCGCCGCTGGTCCGAGAAAGGATCAGCCCCAGCATTTT.

This clonotype was seen ten or more times. The chain links TRBV4-1 to TRBJ2-4; D gene uncertain. There are 16 residues in the CDR3. CDR1 is MGHRA, CDR2 YSYEKL, per germline. Trimming left V 4 bases short and J 0 bases short, with 13 bases between. The CDR3 DNA follows: TGCGCCAGCAGCCCACCAAACAACTTAGCCAAAAACATTCAGTACTTC. Amino acids: CASSPPNNLAKNIQYF.